This passage covers 6 T cell receptor beta chains from one sample sequenced in a study of technical replicates of blood from a handful of donors. Clones were read by immunoSEQ multiplex PCR, and TCRdb kept only the in-frame ones, dropping some. The table has 95,000 to 100,000 clones, 95% to 96% seen once. Input material: T cells isolated from PBMCs. These receptors came from a human donor in good health.

V usage is TRBV2 and J usage is TRBJ1-2; D call uncertain. This CDR3 region has 12 residues. V lost 5 bases, J lost 2 bases, and 6 bases lay in between. Germline V gene data show CDR1 as SNHLY and CDR2 as FYNNEI. The CDR3 bases are TGTGCCAGCAGTAACCGGAACTATGGCTACACCTTC. Protein product: CASSNRNYGYTF.

The CDR3 loop reads CASSGTGDIYEQYF. The CDR3 coding sequence is TGTGCCAGCAGTGGGACAGGTGATATCTACGAGCAGTACTTC. The chain uses TRBV25-1 and TRBJ2-7; TRBD1 matches 7 bases. The trim removed 4 bases at V and 3 bases at J, leaving 6 bases unmatched. Germline CDR1 reads MGHDK; CDR2 reads SYGVNS. The CDR3 loop spans 14 amino acids.

The CDR3 DNA sequence: TGTGCCAGCAGCCAAGTCGGAGCGGGGGGGGTTGCAGATACGCAGTATTTT. It encodes CASSQVGAGGVADTQYF. The genes are TRBV4-2 and TRBJ2-3; 10 positions agree with TRBD2. This CDR3 spans 17 amino acids. The trim removed 1 base at V and 4 bases at J, leaving 8 bases unmatched. CDR1 LGHNA and CDR2 YNFKEQ come from the germline V gene.

The chain couples TRBV15 to TRBJ2-3; 11 bases agree with TRBD2. This CDR3 spans 16 amino acids. V shed 3 bases and J 4 bases; nucleotides not matched to a gene: 6. CDR1 and CDR2 (germline): LNHNV, YYDKDF (reference sequence). The CDR3 sequence is CATSSIPTSGADTQYF. The CDR3 DNA reads TGTGCCACCAGCAGTATTCCGACTAGCGGGGCAGATACGCAGTATTTT.

The chain links TRBV27 to TRBJ1-2, with D perhaps TRBD1 (5 bases). The CDR3 spans 17 residues. Trimming shortened V by 5 bases and J by 4 bases, and 23 bases separated the two germline ends. Germline V gene sequence: CDR1 MNHEY, CDR2 SMNVEV (reference sequence). CDR3 sequence reads: CASSPRTREGLIYGYTF. CDR3 nucleotide sequence: TGTGCCAGCAGTCCTCGAACCCGGGAGGGGCTCATCTATGGCTACACCTTC.

The CDR3 DNA sequence: TGTGCCAGCAGCACTGCCCCGGGCGGGAGGACTGAAGCTTTCTTT. Protein sequence: CASSTAPGGRTEAFF. The chain links TRBV5-6 to TRBJ1-1; D is unresolved. The V gene's germline CDR1 is SGHDT and CDR2 YYEEEE. CDR3 length equals 15 residues. Trimming removed 4 bases at V and 5 bases at J, with 18 bases between.